This T cell receptor (beta chain) was profiled in a study of blood T cell repertoires in COVID-19. Across the whole study: T cells, B-cell-depleted T cells, or PBMCs provided the cDNA or gDNA that served as material.

Cohort 3 donors counted as recovered after two negative PCRs, clearance, or resolved symptoms. Per the study methods: It was from reference gene primer amplification that nucleated cell counts were estimated. Clones were read by immunoSEQ multiplex PCR, and TCRdb kept only the in-frame ones, dropping some. The V and J calls and clone size come from that table; D and trimming were worked out from the DNA. The table includes almost 65,000 clones, around nine tenths detected once. The trim removed 3 bases at V and 5 bases at J, leaving 8 bases unmatched. This CDR3 spans 15 amino acids. Germline V gene sequence: CDR1 SGDLS, CDR2 YYNGEE.

The source of this sequence is a woman aged 35 to 49 who had recovered from COVID-19. The specimen was PBMCs or T cells enriched from blood (not recorded which). The chain links TRBV9 to TRBJ1-1, with 9 bases matching TRBD1. The chain's CDR3 is CASSDRDRVGTEAFF. The CDR3 bases are TGTGCCAGCAGCGACCGGGACAGGGTCGGGACTGAAGCTTTCTTT.